One T cell receptor beta chain is described in this entry. Primers included in the PCR were 60 Vbeta and 13 Jbeta primers. Generated by immunoSEQ multiplex PCR, the TCRdb table keeps only in-frame clones and is missing some. The sample holds roughly 150,000 clones, 80% seen once. This entry is derived from a study of cytomegalovirus exposure and HLA in healthy donors. Overall study context: HLA-typed donors were the source of about 85 million unique TCRs held in an early data release.

Germline V gives CDR1 SNHLY, CDR2 FYNNEI. V was shortened by 1 base and J by 3 bases, with 6 bases between the two germline ends. The CDR3 is made up of 13 amino acids. The chain recombines TRBV2 with TRBJ1-2; possible D gene TRBD1, 5 bases. Material: PBMCs. The receptor's source is a woman in her thirties or forties in good health and CMV-seronegative. The CDR3 is CASSEGQYYGYTF. CDR3 nucleotide sequence: TGTGCCAGCAGTGAAGGACAGTACTATGGCTACACCTTC.